The subject of this entry is one T cell receptor beta chain. Its matching antigen is unknown. Semi-nested PCR with Nested Universal Primer A followed constant-region reverse priming of full-length variable regions. Using its own MiXCR run on the 5' RACE reads, TCRdb lists one record per CDR3 protein. In the table there are fewer than 65,000 distinct CDR3 sequences, just under 30% of which are singletons. Naive CD4+ T cells were purified with Tregs depleted by CD25. Overall study results and limits: Tumor memory CD4+ T cell TCR gene usage was found to cluster with blood and lymph node memory CD4+ cells and with lymph node naive CD4+ cells. Tumor-infiltrating Treg TCR alpha and beta sequences overlapped most with tumor naive CD4+ T cells, then blood naive.

Trimming stripped 3 bases from V and 9 bases from J, with 15 bases between. Germline V gives CDR1 SGHTA, CDR2 FQGTGA. The CDR3 loop spans 14 amino acids. V and J are TRBV7-3 and TRBJ2-1; D may be TRBD1 or TRBD2 (5 bases each). The TCR was taken from a female donor with breast cancer. The specimen was tumor-infiltrating naive CD4+ T cells sorted from the breast tumor. Subset here: naive CD4+ T cells, CD4+CD45RA+CD25-. CDR3 in amino acids: CASSFRPGHGEQFF. In DNA, the CDR3 is TGTGCCAGCAGCTTTCGTCCGGGGCATGGTGAGCAGTTCTTC.